The clone carrying this T cell receptor (beta chain) showed up just a few times. Its specificity is unknown. Genes here carry mouse names. The sequence runs out 4 residues before the end of the CDR3; the remainder is reconstructed from the germline J gene. Combined cutaneous lymph node cells underwent sorting by CD4, CD8alpha, NKG2D, NKG2ACE and additional markers. The junction had 5 bases not matched to a gene; V was cut back by 0 bases and J by 2 bases. CDR1 and CDR2 (germline): GKSSPN, SITVG. This CDR3 spans 16 amino acids. As the sequencing template, cDNA was produced by extracting RNA and reverse transcribing it. Using immunoSEQ multiplex PCR, the repertoire was profiled, and TCRdb retains in-frame clones only, with some absent. In total the sample includes roughly 260,000 clones, none of them seen once. The data are from a study of CD8+ T cells in alopecia areata. Background on the study: Female C3H/HeJ mice aged roughly 6-11 weeks received skin from spontaneously alopecic C3H/HeJ graft donors aged 6-12 months. Study results and limitations: Normal-skin resident alphabeta T cells also appear among scalp sample sequences.

Material: CD4+ T cells sorted from a lymph node. J is TRBJ2-5 and V is TRBV31, with TRBD2 matching 10 bases. This receptor was taken from a C3H/HeJ mouse with alopecia areata. The MHC haplotype of the strain is H2-k. Incomplete CDR3 DNA: TGTGCCTGGAGTCTCTGGGGGGGCGCGTCCCAAGAC. Translated, it gives CAWSLWGGASQD. From start to end, the CDR3 is CAWSLWGGASQDTQYF. Drawing the rest from reference TRBV31 and TRBJ2-5, the complete variable domain is AQTIHQWPVAEIKAVGSPLSLGCTIKGKSSPNLYWYWQATGGTLQQLFYSITVGQVESVVQLNLSASRPKDDQFILSTEKLLLSHSGFYLCAWSLWGGASQDTQYFGPGTRLLVL.